A single T cell receptor beta chain is shown here with its context. Antigen unknown. This sample was included in a study of beta chain features in type 1 diabetes. Study conclusions and caveats: Moderately but significantly shorter TCRB CDR3s were found in Type 1 diabetes patients in all four CD4+ subsets.

This CDR3 has 15 amino acids. Germline CDR1 SGDLS, CDR2 YYNGEE. V was cut by 4 bases and J by 0 bases, with 13 bases left in between. As every portion of the isolated RNA was reverse transcribed, the sequencing read expressed TCRB transcripts. Profiling relied on immunoSEQ multiplex PCR, and the TCRdb table lists in-frame clones only, not all of them. The sample yields 53,000 or so clones, 60% to 70% seen once. Sequencing was carried out using stem cell memory CD4+ T cells from blood. This rearrangement joins TRBV9 to TRBJ1-2, with D possibly TRBD1 on 5 matching bases. This clonotype originated in a woman aged 30 to 39 with type 1 diabetes. In DNA, the CDR3 is TGTGCCAGCAGCTACTCTGGGGCTTCTAACTATGGCTACACCTTC. It translates to CASSYSGASNYGYTF.